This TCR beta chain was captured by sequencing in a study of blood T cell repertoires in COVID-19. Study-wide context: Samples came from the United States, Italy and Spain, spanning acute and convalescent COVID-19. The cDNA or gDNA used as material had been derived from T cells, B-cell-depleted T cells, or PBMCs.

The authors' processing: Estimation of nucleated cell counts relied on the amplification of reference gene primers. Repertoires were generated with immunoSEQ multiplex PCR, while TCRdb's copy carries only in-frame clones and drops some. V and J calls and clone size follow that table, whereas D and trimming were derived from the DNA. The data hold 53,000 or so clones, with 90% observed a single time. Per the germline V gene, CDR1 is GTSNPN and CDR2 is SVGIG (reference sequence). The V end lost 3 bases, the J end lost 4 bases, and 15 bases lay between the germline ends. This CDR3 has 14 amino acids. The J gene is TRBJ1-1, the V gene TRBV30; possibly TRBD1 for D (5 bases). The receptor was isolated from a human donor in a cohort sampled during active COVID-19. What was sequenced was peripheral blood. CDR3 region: CAWRSGDGGTEAFF. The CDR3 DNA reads TGTGCCTGGAGGTCTGGGGACGGGGGCACTGAAGCTTTCTTT.